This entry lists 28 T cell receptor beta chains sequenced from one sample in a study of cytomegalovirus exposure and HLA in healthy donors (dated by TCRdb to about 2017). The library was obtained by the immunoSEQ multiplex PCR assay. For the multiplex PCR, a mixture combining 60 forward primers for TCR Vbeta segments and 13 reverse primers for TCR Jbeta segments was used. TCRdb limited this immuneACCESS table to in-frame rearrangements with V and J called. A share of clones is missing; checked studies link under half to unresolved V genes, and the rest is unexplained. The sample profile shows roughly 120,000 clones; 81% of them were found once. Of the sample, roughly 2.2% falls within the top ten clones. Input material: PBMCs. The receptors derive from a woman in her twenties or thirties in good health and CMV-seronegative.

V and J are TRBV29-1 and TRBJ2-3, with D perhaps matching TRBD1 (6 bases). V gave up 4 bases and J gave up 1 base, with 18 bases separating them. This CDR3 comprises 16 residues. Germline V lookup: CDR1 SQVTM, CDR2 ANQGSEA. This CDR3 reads CSVAPRDRPGTDTQYF. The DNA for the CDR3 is TGCAGCGTTGCCCCAAGAGACAGGCCGGGCACAGATACGCAGTATTTT.

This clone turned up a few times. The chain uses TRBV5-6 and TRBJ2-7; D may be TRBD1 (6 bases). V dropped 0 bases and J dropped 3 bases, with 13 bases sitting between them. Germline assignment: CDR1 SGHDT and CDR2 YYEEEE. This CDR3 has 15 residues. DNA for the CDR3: TGTGCCAGCAGCTTGGTTCAGGGGAGTCACTACGAGCAGTACTTC. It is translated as CASSLVQGSHYEQYF. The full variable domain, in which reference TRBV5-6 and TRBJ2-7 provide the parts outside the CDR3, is DAGVTQSPTHLIKTRGQQVTLRCSPKSGHDTVSWYQQALGQGPQFIFQYYEEEERQRGNFPDRFSGHQFPNYSSELNVNALLLGDSALYLCASSLVQGSHYEQYFGPGTRLTVT.

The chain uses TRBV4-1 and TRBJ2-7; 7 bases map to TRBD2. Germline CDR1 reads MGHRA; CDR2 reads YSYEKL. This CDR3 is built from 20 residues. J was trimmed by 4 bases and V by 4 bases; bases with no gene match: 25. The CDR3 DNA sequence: TGCGCCAGCAGCCCGTCGTCGGGCGGGAGAAGTTCACGGGATTGGTACGAGCAGTACTTC. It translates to CASSPSSGGRSSRDWYEQYF.

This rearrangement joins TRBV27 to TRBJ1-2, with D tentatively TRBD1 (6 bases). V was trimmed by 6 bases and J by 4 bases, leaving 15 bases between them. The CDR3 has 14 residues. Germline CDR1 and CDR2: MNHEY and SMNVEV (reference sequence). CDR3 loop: CASSTNQGTYGYTF. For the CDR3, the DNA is TGTGCCAGCAGCACAAATCAGGGGACCTATGGCTACACCTTC.

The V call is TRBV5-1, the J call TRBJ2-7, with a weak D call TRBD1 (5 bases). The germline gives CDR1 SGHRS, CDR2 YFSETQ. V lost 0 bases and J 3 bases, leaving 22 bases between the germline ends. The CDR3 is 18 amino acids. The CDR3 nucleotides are TGCGCCAGCAGCTTGGTCTTTGGGCAGGGCAAAGTAAACTACGAGCAGTACTTC. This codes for CASSLVFGQGKVNYEQYF.

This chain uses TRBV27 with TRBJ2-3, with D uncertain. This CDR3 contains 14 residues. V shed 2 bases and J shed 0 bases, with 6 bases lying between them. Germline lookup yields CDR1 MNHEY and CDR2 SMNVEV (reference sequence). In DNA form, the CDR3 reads TGTGCCAGCAGTTTAACTTGGAGCACAGATACGCAGTATTTT. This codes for CASSLTWSTDTQYF.

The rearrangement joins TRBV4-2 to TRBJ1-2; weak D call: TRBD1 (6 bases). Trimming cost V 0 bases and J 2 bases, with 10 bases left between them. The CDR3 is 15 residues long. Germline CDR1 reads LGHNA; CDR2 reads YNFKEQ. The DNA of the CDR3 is TGTGCCAGCAGCCAAGATCGGGACAAGAACTATGGCTACACCTTC. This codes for CASSQDRDKNYGYTF.

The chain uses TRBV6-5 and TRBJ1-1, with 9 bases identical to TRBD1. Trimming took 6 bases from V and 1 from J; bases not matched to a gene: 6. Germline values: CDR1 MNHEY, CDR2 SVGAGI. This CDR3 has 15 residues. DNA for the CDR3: TGTGCCAGCAGGGACCGGGACAGGGCGAACACTGAAGCTTTCTTT. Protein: CASRDRDRANTEAFF.

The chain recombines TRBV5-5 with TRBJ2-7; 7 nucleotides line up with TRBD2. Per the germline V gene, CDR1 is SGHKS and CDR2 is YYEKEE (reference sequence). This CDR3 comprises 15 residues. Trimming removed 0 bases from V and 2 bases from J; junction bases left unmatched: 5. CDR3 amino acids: CASSLEGGPTYEQYF. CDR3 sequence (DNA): TGTGCCAGCAGCTTGGAGGGAGGGCCAACCTACGAGCAGTACTTC.

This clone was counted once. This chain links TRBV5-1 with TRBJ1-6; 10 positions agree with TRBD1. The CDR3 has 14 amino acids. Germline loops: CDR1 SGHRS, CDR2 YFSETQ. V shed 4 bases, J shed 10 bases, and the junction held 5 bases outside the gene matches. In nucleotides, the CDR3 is TGCGCCAGCAGCCTCGGGACAGGGGAATCACCCCTCCACTTT. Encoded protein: CASSLGTGESPLHF.

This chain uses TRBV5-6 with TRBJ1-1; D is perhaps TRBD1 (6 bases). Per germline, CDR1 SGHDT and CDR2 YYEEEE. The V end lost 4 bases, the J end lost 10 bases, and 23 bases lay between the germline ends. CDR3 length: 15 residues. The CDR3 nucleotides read TGTGCCAGCAGCCACCCGGGACACCTCAGAGAGACAGCTTTCTTT. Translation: CASSHPGHLRETAFF.

The CDR3 coding sequence is TGTGCCAGCAGTTTATTCCAGGGTTGGGGGGGCGAGCAGTACTTC. It codes for CASSLFQGWGGEQYF. The chain recombines TRBV27 with TRBJ2-7; 7 bases align to TRBD2. Germline loops: CDR1 MNHEY, CDR2 SMNVEV (reference sequence). This CDR3 spans 15 amino acids. V was pared by 1 base and J by 6 bases, with 9 bases of the junction left unmatched.

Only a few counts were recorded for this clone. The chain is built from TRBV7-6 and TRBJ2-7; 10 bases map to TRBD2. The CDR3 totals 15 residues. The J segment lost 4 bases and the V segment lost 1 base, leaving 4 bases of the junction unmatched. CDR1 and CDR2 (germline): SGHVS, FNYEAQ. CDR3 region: CASSLEAGGPYEQYF. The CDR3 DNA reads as TGTGCCAGCAGCTTAGAAGCGGGAGGGCCTTACGAGCAGTACTTC.

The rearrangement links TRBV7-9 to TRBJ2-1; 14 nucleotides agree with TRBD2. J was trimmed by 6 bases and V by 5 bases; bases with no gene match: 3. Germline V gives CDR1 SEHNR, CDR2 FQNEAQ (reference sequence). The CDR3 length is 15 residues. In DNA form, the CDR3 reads TGTGCCAGCAGCCCGGGACTAGCGGGAGTCAATGAGCAGTTCTTC. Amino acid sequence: CASSPGLAGVNEQFF.

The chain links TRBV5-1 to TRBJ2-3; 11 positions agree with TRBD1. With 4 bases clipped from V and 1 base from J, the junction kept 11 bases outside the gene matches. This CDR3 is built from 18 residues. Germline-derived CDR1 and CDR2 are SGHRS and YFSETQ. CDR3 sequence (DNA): TGCGCCAGCAGCACGGGGACAGGGGGATATCGGGGCACAGATACGCAGTATTTT. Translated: CASSTGTGGYRGTDTQYF.

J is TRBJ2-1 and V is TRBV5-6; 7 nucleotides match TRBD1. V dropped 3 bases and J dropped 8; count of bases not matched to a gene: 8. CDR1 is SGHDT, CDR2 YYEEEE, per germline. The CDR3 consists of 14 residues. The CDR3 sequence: CASSWGTVVDEQFF. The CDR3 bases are TGTGCCAGCAGCTGGGGGACAGTTGTAGATGAGCAGTTCTTC.

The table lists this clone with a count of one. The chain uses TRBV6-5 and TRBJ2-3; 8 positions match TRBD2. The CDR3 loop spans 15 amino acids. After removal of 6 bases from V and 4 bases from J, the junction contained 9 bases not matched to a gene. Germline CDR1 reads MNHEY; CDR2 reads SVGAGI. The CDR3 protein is CASRSPAGVSDTQYF. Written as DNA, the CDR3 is TGTGCCAGCAGGTCCCCAGCGGGAGTTTCAGATACGCAGTATTTT.

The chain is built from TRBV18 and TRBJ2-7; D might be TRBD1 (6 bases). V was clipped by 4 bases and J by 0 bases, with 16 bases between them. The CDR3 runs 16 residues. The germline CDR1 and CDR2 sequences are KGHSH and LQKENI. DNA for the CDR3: TGTGCCAGCTCACAGGACAGCCCCCTAAGCTCCTACGAGCAGTACTTC. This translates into CASSQDSPLSSYEQYF.

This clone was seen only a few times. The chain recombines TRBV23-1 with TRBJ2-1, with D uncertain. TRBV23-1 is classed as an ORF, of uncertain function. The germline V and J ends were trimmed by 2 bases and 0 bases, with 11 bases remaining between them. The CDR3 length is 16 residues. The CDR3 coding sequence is TGCGCCAGCAGTCAAAAGACTCTGAGCTCCTACAATGAGCAGTTCTTC. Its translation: CASSQKTLSSYNEQFF.

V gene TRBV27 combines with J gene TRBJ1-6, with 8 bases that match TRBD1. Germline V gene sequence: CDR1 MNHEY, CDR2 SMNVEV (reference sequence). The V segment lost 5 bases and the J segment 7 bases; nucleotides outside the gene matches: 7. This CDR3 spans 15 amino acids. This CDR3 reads CASSQSGQANSPLHF. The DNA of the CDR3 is TGTGCCAGCAGTCAATCGGGACAGGCGAATTCACCCCTCCACTTT.

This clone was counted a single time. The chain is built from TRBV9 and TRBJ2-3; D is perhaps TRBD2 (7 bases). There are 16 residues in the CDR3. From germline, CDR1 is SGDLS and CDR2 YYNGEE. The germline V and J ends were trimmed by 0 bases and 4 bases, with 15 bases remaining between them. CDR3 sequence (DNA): TGTGCCAGCAGCGTAGGAGTAGGGGGGAGGGCAGATACGCAGTATTTT. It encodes CASSVGVGGRADTQYF.

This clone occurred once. CDR3 residues: CASSPDLVETQYF. The CDR3 nucleotides are TGCGCCAGCAGCCCCGACTTGGTAGAGACCCAGTACTTC. The rearrangement links TRBV5-1 to TRBJ2-5; D call uncertain. V was trimmed by 4 bases and J by 4 bases, leaving 11 bases between them. Germline-derived CDR1 and CDR2 are SGHRS and YFSETQ. CDR3 size: 13 residues.

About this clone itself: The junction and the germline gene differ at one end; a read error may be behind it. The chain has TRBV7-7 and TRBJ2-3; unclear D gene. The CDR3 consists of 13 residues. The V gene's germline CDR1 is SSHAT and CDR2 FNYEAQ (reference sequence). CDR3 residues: CASSTSGTGTQYF. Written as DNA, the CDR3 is TGTGCTAGCAGCACTTCCGGAACGGGTACGCAGTATTTT.

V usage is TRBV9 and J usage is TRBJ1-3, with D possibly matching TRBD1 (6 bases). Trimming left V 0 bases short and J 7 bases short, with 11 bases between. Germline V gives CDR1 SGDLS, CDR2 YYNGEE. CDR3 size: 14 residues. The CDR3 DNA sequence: TGTGCCAGCAGCGTAGGTACAGGGAGCAACACCATATATTTT. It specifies CASSVGTGSNTIYF. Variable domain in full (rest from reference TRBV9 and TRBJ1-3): DSGVTQTPKHLITATGQRVTLRCSPRSGDLSVYWYQQSLDQGLQFLIQYYNGEERAKGNILERFSAQQFPDLHSELNLSSLELGDSALYFCASSVGTGSNTIYFGEGSWLTVV.

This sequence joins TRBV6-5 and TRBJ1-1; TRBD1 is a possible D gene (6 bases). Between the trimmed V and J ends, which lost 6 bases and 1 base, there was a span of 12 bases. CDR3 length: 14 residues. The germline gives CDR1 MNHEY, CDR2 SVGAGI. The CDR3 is CASSTTTGNTEAFF. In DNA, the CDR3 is TGTGCCAGCAGCACTACGACAGGGAACACTGAAGCTTTCTTT.

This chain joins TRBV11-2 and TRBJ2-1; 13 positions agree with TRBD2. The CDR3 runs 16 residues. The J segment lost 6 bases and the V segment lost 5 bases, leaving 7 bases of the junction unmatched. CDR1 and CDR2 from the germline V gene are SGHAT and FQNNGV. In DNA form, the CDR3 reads TGTGCCAGCAGCCAGGGGACTAGCGGGACGGGCAATGAGCAGTTCTTC. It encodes CASSQGTSGTGNEQFF.

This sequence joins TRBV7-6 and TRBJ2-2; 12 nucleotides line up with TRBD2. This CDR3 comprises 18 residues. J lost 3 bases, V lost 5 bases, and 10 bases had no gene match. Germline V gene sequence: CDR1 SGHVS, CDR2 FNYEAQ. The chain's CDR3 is CASSPLSLAGGYTGELFF. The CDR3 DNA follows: TGTGCCAGCAGCCCGCTATCCCTAGCGGGAGGGTACACCGGGGAGCTGTTTTTT.

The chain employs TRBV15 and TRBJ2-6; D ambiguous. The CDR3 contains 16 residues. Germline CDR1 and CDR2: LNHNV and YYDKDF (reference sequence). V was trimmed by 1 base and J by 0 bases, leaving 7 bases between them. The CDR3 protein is CATSRARASGANVLTF. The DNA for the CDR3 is TGTGCCACCAGCAGAGCGAGAGCCTCTGGGGCCAACGTCCTGACTTTC.